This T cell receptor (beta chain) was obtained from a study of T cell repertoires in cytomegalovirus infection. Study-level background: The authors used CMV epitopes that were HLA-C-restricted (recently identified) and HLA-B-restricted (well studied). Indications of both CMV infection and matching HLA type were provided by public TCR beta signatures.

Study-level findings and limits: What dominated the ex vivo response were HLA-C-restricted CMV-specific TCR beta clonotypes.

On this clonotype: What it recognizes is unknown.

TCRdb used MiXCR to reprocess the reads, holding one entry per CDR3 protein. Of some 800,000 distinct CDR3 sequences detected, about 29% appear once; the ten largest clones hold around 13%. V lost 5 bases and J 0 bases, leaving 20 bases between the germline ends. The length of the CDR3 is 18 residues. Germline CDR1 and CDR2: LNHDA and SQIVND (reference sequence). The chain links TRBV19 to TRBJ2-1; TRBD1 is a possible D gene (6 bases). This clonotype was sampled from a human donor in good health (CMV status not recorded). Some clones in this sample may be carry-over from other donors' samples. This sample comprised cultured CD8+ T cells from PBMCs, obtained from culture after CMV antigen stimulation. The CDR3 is CASSPSPGHQSSYNEQFF. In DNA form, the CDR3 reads TGTGCCAGTAGTCCTTCGCCGGGACACCAGAGCTCCTACAATGAGCAGTTCTTC.